This T cell receptor beta chain was recovered during a study of vaccination effects on CD4 cells after COVID-19. Study as a whole: Two-dose vaccination with either BNT162b2 or mRNA-1273 was given to the participants.

Study-wide results and caveats: Marked clonal contraction of both clone types appeared late after vaccination. Few convalescent patients and no early post-infection timepoints were included in the study.

Clones were sequenced by immunoSEQ multiplex PCR, and TCRdb holds only the in-frame ones, with some missing. Among 50,000 or so clones listed, approximately 61% were seen once. On roughly day 9 of culture, CD4+ T cells were separated out. About this clone itself: The antigen remains undetermined.

The germline V gene encodes CDR1 SEHNR and CDR2 FQNEAQ (reference sequence). This CDR3 is built from 15 residues. Trimming pared 3 bases from V and 8 bases from J, leaving 17 bases between. The rearrangement uses TRBV7-9 and TRBJ2-1, with D possibly TRBD2 on 7 matching bases. This sequence originates from a human donor who received a COVID-19 vaccine. The sequences come from CD4+ T cells from PBMCs cultured without peptide, collected before COVID-19 vaccination. This CDR3 reads CASSLGRWGGDEQFF. The CDR3 nucleotides read TGTGCCAGCAGCTTGGGACGGTGGGGGGGCGATGAGCAGTTCTTC.